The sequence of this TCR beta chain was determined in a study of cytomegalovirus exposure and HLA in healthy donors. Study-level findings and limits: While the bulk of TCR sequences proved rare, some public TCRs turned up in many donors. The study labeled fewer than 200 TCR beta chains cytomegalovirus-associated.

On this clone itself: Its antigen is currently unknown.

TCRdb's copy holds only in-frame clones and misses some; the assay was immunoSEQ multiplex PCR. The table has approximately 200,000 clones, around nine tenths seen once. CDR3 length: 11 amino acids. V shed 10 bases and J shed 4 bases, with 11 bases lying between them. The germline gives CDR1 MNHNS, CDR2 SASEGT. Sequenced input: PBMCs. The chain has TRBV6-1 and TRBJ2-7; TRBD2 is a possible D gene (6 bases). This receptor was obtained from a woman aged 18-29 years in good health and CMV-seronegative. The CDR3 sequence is CATGLFYEQYF. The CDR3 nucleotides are TGTGCCACCGGACTATTTTACGAGCAGTACTTC.